This T cell receptor beta chain is from a study of blood T cell repertoires in COVID-19 (dated by TCRdb to 2020 to 2022). Regarding the complete study: Samples from collaborators originated in the United States, Italy and Spain and spanned both the acute and convalescent phases of COVID-19. The sample metadata nearly always contained a de-identified subject ID, COVID-19 status, age in years and sex. The samples were drawn from two sources: the first 160 participants of the ongoing ImmuneRACE study, and over 950 subjects contributed by 6 global collaborators. The dataset comprised deeply sampled blood TCRbeta repertoires from subjects exposed to, actively infected with, or recovered from COVID-19. The repertoires were made available in a free public database intended to serve as a resource for research on the immune response to SARS-CoV-2. Where HLA class I and class II types were available, the types were taken from metadata supplied by the sample provider, not from assay-based typing. The prospective study material was composed of cDNA or gDNA derived from T cells, B-cell-depleted T cells, or PBMCs. The research as a whole found: Clinical and demographic metadata were provided uncurated, with the amount varying by source and participant.

The CDR3, cysteine through phenylalanine, is 17 amino acids long. Of all the DNA, just the CDR3 is kept, 51 bases in frame from base 1. Via the germline V gene, CDR1 is SGHTA and CDR2 FQGNSA. V is pared back by 2 bases and J by 4 bases, with 18 bases lying between the germline termini. As regards this clone: Its specific antigen is unknown. The input lacks base qualities; no much larger clone sits a single base away.

TCRbeta CDR3 regions were amplified from genomic DNA by means of the immunoSEQ Assay, a bias-controlled multiplex PCR. The paper's data handling went like this. Nucleated cell counts per sample were estimated from amplification of reference gene primers within the assay. To quantify the absolute abundance of each unique TCRbeta CDR3 rearrangement, sequence reads were collapsed and filtered. For each sample, productive Simpson clonality was calculated by taking the square root of Simpson's diversity index across productive rearrangements. Held by TCRdb, this immuneACCESS table contains in-frame sequences only and omits some clones. Under half of the omission traces to an unresolved V gene where checked; the cause of the rest is unknown. The V and J calls and the clone size are those of that table, but D and trimming were determined from the DNA. The sample table lists 75,000 to 100,000 clones, 75% to 85% of them with a count of one. The top ten constitute approximately 25% of the sample.

The collaborating institutions used their own protocols to collect whole blood in K2EDTA tubes. For TCRbeta analysis, collaborator samples were shipped as frozen whole blood, as isolated PBMCs, or as DNA extracted from either sample type. The specimen sequenced was peripheral blood. This clonotype was sampled from a man between 65 and 85 years old with acute or convalescent COVID-19. Rearrangement joined TRBV7-2 to TRBJ2-1; the D gene is possibly TRBD1, with 7 bases matching. At the DNA level, the sequence is TGTGCCAGCAGCTTAAAAGGCGGGACAGCCACTTACAATGAGCAGTTCTTC. This is translated as CASSLKGGTATYNEQFF.